A single T cell receptor (beta chain) is shown here with its context. Its specificity is unknown. The sample is drawn from a study of OX40 agonist ivuxolimab in advanced cancers. Study results and caveats: CD8+ T cells averaged more expanded clones than CD4+.

Sequenced by immunoSEQ multiplex PCR; TCRdb stores in-frame clones only, minus some. The sample contains 75,000 to 90,000 clones, around 90% of which appear only once. The CDR3 totals 13 residues. V was pared by 4 bases and J by 6 bases, with 10 bases between. Per germline, CDR1 MNHEY and CDR2 SVGAGI. J is TRBJ1-3 and V is TRBV6-5; D remains ambiguous. The clonotype was recovered from an adult with an advanced solid tumor such as melanoma, head and neck, liver or kidney cancer. The sequenced sample was CD4+ or CD8+ T cells sorted from blood, obtained in a trial of the OX40 agonist ivuxolimab. CDR3 sequence (DNA): TGTGCCAGCAGTTCCCCCGGCGAAAACACCATATATTTT. Its translation: CASSSPGENTIYF.